Following are 30 T cell receptor beta chains from one sample sequenced in a study of T cells in Graves' hyperthyroidism and ophthalmopathy. RNA transcripts served as the template for amplifying TCR beta CDR3 regions. The HTBI primer set was used in a first-round RT-PCR of the TCR CDR3. A single record per CDR3 protein comes from TCRdb applying MiXCR to the multiplex PCR reads. Among some 500,000 distinct CDR3 sequences, 15% to 20% were seen once, and the ten largest hold around 28%. What was sequenced was blood. Receptors originate from a woman younger than 45 with Graves' ophthalmopathy.

The genes are TRBV6-9 and TRBJ2-1, with 11 bases fitting TRBD2. J gave up 7 bases and V 4 bases, and 12 bases lay outside the gene matches. From germline, CDR1 is MNHGY and CDR2 SVAAGI. This CDR3 is built from 17 residues. CDR3 residues: CASSWLAGGPKGNEQFF. In nucleotides, the CDR3 is TGTGCCAGCAGTTGGTTAGCGGGAGGGCCCAAGGGGAATGAGCAGTTCTTC.

This clonotype was counted between two and nine times. The chain has TRBV12-3 or TRBV12-4 and TRBJ1-5; the D is unclear. The CDR3 has 13 residues. V shed 3 bases and J shed 6 bases, with 9 bases lying between them. The CDR3 is CASSFKDGQPQHF. CDR3 nucleotide sequence: TGTGCCAGCAGTTTCAAGGACGGTCAGCCCCAGCATTTT.

At least ten counts were recorded for this clonotype. The chain uses TRBV6-1 and TRBJ1-1, with unresolved D. The ends were cut back, 7 bases at V and 0 bases at J, with 3 bases in the middle. The germline CDR1 and CDR2 sequences are MNHNS and SASEGT. The CDR3 runs to 11 residues. The CDR3: CASTLNTEAFF. The DNA for the CDR3 is TGTGCCAGCACTCTGAACACTGAAGCTTTCTTT.

This clonotype has just a few counts. V is TRBV6-2 or TRBV6-3 and J is TRBJ1-5; D uncertain. CDR3 size: 15 residues. The germline V and J ends were trimmed by 7 bases and 0 bases, with 13 bases remaining between them. Germline V gives CDR1 MNHEY, CDR2 SVGEGT. The chain's CDR3 is CASTHTGNSNQPQHF. In DNA form, the CDR3 reads TGTGCCAGCACCCACACGGGAAATAGCAATCAGCCCCAGCATTTT.

This clonotype was picked up many times. V usage is TRBV2 and J usage is TRBJ2-1, with a weak D call TRBD2 (5 bases). CDR3 size: 13 residues. Trimming cost V 7 bases and J 7 bases, with 14 bases left between them. Germline CDR1 is SNHLY and CDR2 is FYNNEI. The CDR3 loop is CASTNILENEQFF. CDR3 bases: TGTGCCAGCACGAACATACTAGAAAATGAGCAGTTCTTC. Supplemented by reference TRBV2 and TRBJ2-1, the full variable domain reads EPEVTQTPSHQVTQMGQEVILRCVPISNHLYFYWYRQILGQKVEFLVSFYNNEISEKSEIFDDQFSVERPDGSNFTLKIRSTKLEDSAMYFCASTNILENEQFFGPGTRLTVL.

This clonotype was counted ten times or more. The chain links TRBV7-2 to TRBJ1-1; no clear D gene. This CDR3 contains 16 residues. Trimming took 0 bases from V and 7 from J, leaving 18 bases between them. Looked up from germline, CDR1 is SGHTA and CDR2 is FQGNSA. Here the CDR3 reads CASSLALAEVGIEAFF. For the CDR3, the DNA is TGTGCCAGCAGCTTAGCGCTCGCTGAAGTGGGGATTGAAGCTTTCTTT.

This clonotype was seen a few times. V is TRBV18 and J is TRBJ2-7; 11 bases are a match to TRBD2. V lost 1 base, J lost 2 bases, and 13 bases stayed unmatched. The length of the CDR3 is 19 residues. Germline assignment: CDR1 KGHSH and CDR2 LQKENI. CDR3 sequence reads: CASSPRPGTSGREAYEQYF. CDR3 bases: TGTGCCAGCTCACCACGCCCCGGGACTAGCGGTAGAGAAGCCTACGAGCAGTACTTC. Filled out from reference TRBV18 and TRBJ2-7, the complete variable domain reads NAGVMQNPRHLVRRRGQEARLRCSPMKGHSHVYWYRQLPEEGLKFMVYLQKENIIDESGMPKERFSAEFPKEGPSILRIQQVVRGDSAAYFCASSPRPGTSGREAYEQYFGPGTRLTVT.

This clonotype was observed many times. The chain uses TRBV7-2 and TRBJ2-7, with no clear D. V was cut by 3 bases and J by 4 bases, with 10 bases left in between. CDR1 is SGHTA, CDR2 FQGNSA, per germline. There are 13 residues in the CDR3. The CDR3 sequence: CASSFIGFYEQYF. In DNA, the CDR3 is TGTGCCAGCAGCTTTATCGGGTTTTACGAGCAGTACTTC. The variable domain in full, with the rest retrieved from reference TRBV7-2 and TRBJ2-7, is GAGVSQSPSNKVTEKGKDVELRCDPISGHTALYWYRQSLGQGLEFLIYFQGNSAPDKSGLPSDRFSAERTGGSVSTLTIQRTQQEDSAVYLCASSFIGFYEQYFGPGTRLTVT.

The chain links TRBV6-2 or TRBV6-3 to TRBJ1-1, with D unclear. Germline CDR1 and CDR2: MNHEY and SVGEGT. The V end lost 8 bases, the J end lost 0 bases, and 19 bases lay between the germline ends. The CDR3 consists of 16 residues. The CDR3 DNA reads TGTGCCAGCCACCCATTTAGAACCGACTTGAACACTGAAGCTTTCTTT. Translating it yields CASHPFRTDLNTEAFF.

This rearrangement joins TRBV19 to TRBJ1-5; the D gene is possibly TRBD1 (5 bases). V was cut by 7 bases and J by 3 bases, with 19 bases left in between. CDR3 length: 16 amino acids. Germline CDR1 and CDR2: LNHDA and SQIVND (reference sequence). The DNA of the CDR3 is TGTGCCAGTACCCCCGTTGGAAGGGGACTCAATCAGCCCCAGCATTTT. Its protein product is CASTPVGRGLNQPQHF.

This clonotype was seen many times. The V and J genes are TRBV30 and TRBJ1-2; no reliable D call. Trimming shortened V by 4 bases and J by 8 bases, and 14 bases separated the two germline ends. Looked up from germline, CDR1 is GTSNPN and CDR2 is SVGIG (reference sequence). The length of the CDR3 is 12 residues. This chain's CDR3 is CAWKPSGGGYTF. CDR3 bases: TGTGCCTGGAAACCGTCCGGTGGAGGCTACACCTTC.

This chain's CDR3 is CASSRRTSGGDSYEQYF. DNA of the CDR3: TGTGCCAGCAGCCGACGGACTAGCGGGGGTGACTCCTACGAGCAGTACTTC. The chain links TRBV6-1 to TRBJ2-7; TRBD2 matches at 13 bases. Losses at the gene ends were 6 bases for V and 0 bases for J; bases not matched to a gene: 8. The CDR3 totals 17 residues. In germline, CDR1 is MNHNS, CDR2 SASEGT.

This clonotype was counted ten times or more. The rearrangement links TRBV12-3 or TRBV12-4 to TRBJ1-4; possibly TRBD1 for D (5 bases). Trimming left V 5 bases short and J 6 bases short, with 13 bases between. CDR3 length: 14 residues. The CDR3: CASSLDSIDEKLFF. Here the CDR3 DNA reads TGTGCCAGCAGTCTCGACAGCATAGATGAAAAACTGTTTTTT.

The gene calls are TRBV5-4 and TRBJ2-3; no clear D. This CDR3 has 13 residues. Germline-derived CDR1 and CDR2 are SGHNT and YYREEE (reference sequence). V lost 5 bases, J lost 6 bases, and 13 bases lay in between. Here the CDR3 reads CASRRVKSDTQYF. The CDR3 nucleotides read TGTGCCAGCAGACGGGTGAAGTCTGATACGCAGTATTTT.

The J gene is TRBJ1-5, the V gene TRBV29-1; the D is unclear. Trimming took 4 bases from V and 4 from J, leaving 11 bases between them. The germline gives CDR1 SQVTM, CDR2 ANQGSEA. This CDR3 has 13 amino acids. The CDR3 nucleotides are TGCAGCGTTGGGGCGGATCAAAATCAGCCCCAGCATTTT. Translated: CSVGADQNQPQHF.

This rearrangement joins TRBV12-3 or TRBV12-4 to TRBJ2-1; D gene unclear. V dropped 4 bases and J dropped 0 bases, with 7 bases sitting between them. CDR3 length equals 14 residues. For the CDR3, the DNA is TGTGCCAGCAGTTCGTCAAGCTCCTACAATGAGCAGTTCTTC. Translation gives CASSSSSSYNEQFF.

The chain combines TRBV5-1 with TRBJ2-7; no definite D call. Germline V gene lookup returns CDR1 SGHRS and CDR2 YFSETQ. With 3 bases removed from V and 2 bases from J, the gap between germline ends came to 9 bases. This CDR3 has 13 amino acids. The CDR3, as DNA: TGCGCCAGCAGCTACGGGTTTCCCTACGAGCAGTACTTC. Protein sequence: CASSYGFPYEQYF. Complete variable domain (other parts from reference TRBV5-1 and TRBJ2-7): KAGVTQTPRYLIKTRGQQVTLSCSPISGHRSVSWYQQTPGQGLQFLFEYFSETQRNKGNFPGRFSGRQFSNSRSEMNVSTLELGDSALYLCASSYGFPYEQYFGPGTRLTVT.

This chain joins TRBV18 and TRBJ2-1; TRBD2 matches at 8 bases. CDR3 length: 18 residues. After removal of 1 base from V and 0 bases from J, the junction contained 8 bases not matched to a gene. The germline V gene encodes CDR1 KGHSH and CDR2 LQKENI. CDR3 nucleotides: TGTGCCAGCTCACCACGAGATAGCGGGAAGAGCTCCTACAATGAGCAGTTCTTC. Amino acids: CASSPRDSGKSSYNEQFF.

This clonotype was seen only a few times. The J gene is TRBJ1-2, the V gene TRBV20-1, with 7 nucleotides matching TRBD1. Germline V lookup: CDR1 DFQATT, CDR2 SNEGSKA (reference sequence). The CDR3 contains 13 residues. The CDR3 coding sequence is TGCAGAACCACCGGGACAGAGGACTATGGCTACACCTTC. Translating it yields CRTTGTEDYGYTF.

This clonotype showed up many times. The rearrangement joins TRBV5-1 to TRBJ1-2, with D tentatively TRBD1 (5 bases). Germline lookup yields CDR1 SGHRS and CDR2 YFSETQ. V dropped 0 bases and J dropped 6 bases, with 15 bases sitting between them. The CDR3 covers 15 residues. The CDR3 DNA reads as TGCGCCAGCAGCTTGGGTTTCGGGGGGGAAGATGGCTACACCTTC. It translates to CASSLGFGGEDGYTF. Full variable domain (missing parts from reference TRBV5-1 and TRBJ1-2): KAGVTQTPRYLIKTRGQQVTLSCSPISGHRSVSWYQQTPGQGLQFLFEYFSETQRNKGNFPGRFSGRQFSNSRSEMNVSTLELGDSALYLCASSLGFGGEDGYTFGSGTRLTVV.

This clonotype was counted at least ten times. CDR3 in amino acids: CASQIWAGDSNQPQHF. The CDR3 coding sequence is TGTGCCAGCCAAATCTGGGCCGGCGATAGCAATCAGCCCCAGCATTTT. The chain carries TRBV28 and TRBJ1-5; D uncertain. The V gene lost 8 bases and the J gene lost 0 bases, with 17 bases spanning the gap. CDR1 is MDHEN, CDR2 SYDVKM, per germline. CDR3 length: 16 residues.

Points on this clonotype: A much more abundant neighbour one base away suggests this may be a read error. Since no conserved phenylalanine or tryptophan closes the CDR3, a read error is the likely cause. The V gene is TRBV20-1, the J gene TRBJ1-1; possibly TRBD1 for D (5 bases). The V gene's germline CDR1 is DFQATT and CDR2 SNEGSKA (reference sequence). CDR3 size: 15 residues. V was shortened by 2 bases and J by 1 base, with 14 bases between the two germline ends. As DNA, the CDR3 is TGCAGTGCTAGACGACAGAATATGGGGAACACTGAAGCTTTCTCT. Translation: CSARRQNMGNTEAFS.

This chain links TRBV9 with TRBJ1-2, with 7 bases lining up with TRBD1. The CDR3 covers 14 residues. Germline loops: CDR1 SGDLS, CDR2 YYNGEE. The V and J ends lost 4 bases and 8 bases, in that order; junction bases with no gene match: 11. The CDR3 DNA follows: TGTGCCAGCAGCTCCCAAGACAGGGATTGGGGCTACACCTTC. Translated: CASSSQDRDWGYTF. Combining the CDR3 with reference TRBV9 and TRBJ1-2 gives the whole variable domain DSGVTQTPKHLITATGQRVTLRCSPRSGDLSVYWYQQSLDQGLQFLIQYYNGEERAKGNILERFSAQQFPDLHSELNLSSLELGDSALYFCASSSQDRDWGYTFGSGTRLTVV.

This clonotype has only a few counts. The gene calls are TRBV20-1 and TRBJ1-3; weak D call: TRBD1 (6 bases). Per germline, CDR1 DFQATT and CDR2 SNEGSKA (reference sequence). The CDR3 totals 16 residues. Trimming removed 3 bases at V and 1 base at J, with 16 bases between. In nucleotides, the CDR3 is TGCAGTGCTAGTCGGGGGGCCAGGGGTTCTGGAAACACCATATATTTT. It yields the protein CSASRGARGSGNTIYF.

The rearrangement uses TRBV2 and TRBJ2-2; 8 bases fit TRBD1. CDR3 length: 15 residues. Germline CDR1 SNHLY, CDR2 FYNNEI. V was clipped by 6 bases and J by 7 bases; unmatched bases: 10. CDR3 DNA: TGTGCCAGCAGACCGGACAGGGAAATTGGCGGGGAGCTGTTTTTT. Translating it yields CASRPDREIGGELFF.

The chain couples TRBV9 to TRBJ2-1; tentative D call: TRBD2 (7 bases). V dropped 0 bases and J dropped 0 bases, with 19 bases sitting between them. Germline V gene sequence: CDR1 SGDLS, CDR2 YYNGEE. This CDR3 region has 19 residues. This CDR3 reads CASSVAGGGPTSSYNEQFF. The CDR3 nucleotides read TGTGCCAGCAGCGTAGCTGGCGGGGGCCCCACCAGCTCCTACAATGAGCAGTTCTTC.

This clonotype has more than one count but fewer than ten. The genes are TRBV30 and TRBJ2-1; no firm D call. Germline CDR1 reads GTSNPN; CDR2 reads SVGIG (reference sequence). Trimming left V 4 bases short and J 11 bases short, with 12 bases between. The CDR3 spans 11 residues. In DNA form, the CDR3 reads TGTGCCTGGATGTTAAGTTCAAAGCAGTTCTTC. It is translated as CAWMLSSKQFF.

The V and J genes are TRBV7-2 and TRBJ2-3; no clear D gene. Trimming shortened V by 3 bases and J by 2 bases, and 9 bases separated the two germline ends. This CDR3 comprises 14 residues. The germline CDR1 and CDR2 sequences are SGHTA and FQGNSA. DNA of the CDR3: TGTGCCAGCAGCTTCATGGAGCACACAGATACGCAGTATTTT. Translating it yields CASSFMEHTDTQYF. Together with reference TRBV7-2 and TRBJ2-3, the CDR3 gives the full variable domain: GAGVSQSPSNKVTEKGKDVELRCDPISGHTALYWYRQSLGQGLEFLIYFQGNSAPDKSGLPSDRFSAERTGGSVSTLTIQRTQQEDSAVYLCASSFMEHTDTQYFGPGTRLTVL.

This chain joins TRBV6-1 and TRBJ1-2; D unclear. CDR3 length equals 12 residues. Germline lookup yields CDR1 MNHNS and CDR2 SASEGT. Deletions cut 0 bases from V and 7 bases from J, with 6 bases between. The CDR3 here is CASSEAGSGYTF. The CDR3, as DNA: TGTGCCAGCAGTGAAGCTGGGAGTGGCTACACCTTC.

This clonotype has ten or more counts. The chain carries TRBV28 and TRBJ2-5; unclear D gene. V lost 0 bases and J lost 0, with 2 bases in between. Germline CDR1 MDHEN, CDR2 SYDVKM. This CDR3 has 13 amino acids. The chain's CDR3 is CASSLWDQETQYF. The CDR3 DNA is TGTGCCAGCAGTTTATGGGACCAAGAGACCCAGTACTTC.